These 23 T cell receptor beta chains share one sample of origin, sequenced in a study of T-cell memory formation after mild COVID-19. TCRdb fed the 5' RACE reads into MiXCR, producing one record per CDR3 protein. This repertoire shows 400,000 to 500,000 distinct CDR3 sequences, about a sixth found once; its top ten account for 20% to 25%. Sequenced: PBMCs or a T cell subset sorted from them (not recorded which). Every receptor here comes from a man aged 18 to 30 who had mild COVID-19 (a few samples of this study predate the infection). Cell type and time point are not known.

The chain employs TRBV11-2 and TRBJ2-6, with TRBD1 matching over 9 bases. The CDR3 runs to 18 residues. Germline loops: CDR1 SGHAT, CDR2 FQNNGV. The ends lost 1 base at V and 1 base at J; junction bases unmatched: 5. CDR3 sequence (DNA): TGTGCCAGCAGCTTAGCACCGGGACAGGGTTCTGGGGCCAACGTCCTGACTTTC. This sequence encodes CASSLAPGQGSGANVLTF.

The genes are TRBV15 and TRBJ2-1, with 8 bases aligning to TRBD1. The V gene end was trimmed by 1 base and the J gene end by 6 bases; junction bases not matched to a gene: 5. CDR1 is LNHNV and CDR2 is YYDKDF in the germline V gene (reference sequence). The CDR3 runs to 15 residues. For the CDR3, the DNA is TGTGCCACCAGCAGAGTAACAGGGGGTGTCAATGAGCAGTTCTTC. Amino acid sequence: CATSRVTGGVNEQFF.

The sample holds a few counts of this clonotype. This chain joins TRBV13 and TRBJ2-2; D is possibly TRBD1 (6 bases). With 5 bases removed from V and 1 base from J, the gap between germline ends came to 14 bases. The V gene's germline CDR1 is PRHDT and CDR2 FYEKMQ (reference sequence). The CDR3 consists of 16 residues. This chain's CDR3 is CASSAPGDQNTGELFF. In nucleotides, the CDR3 is TGTGCCAGCAGCGCCCCAGGGGATCAGAACACCGGGGAGCTGTTTTTT.

This clonotype was seen more than once but under ten times. This rearrangement joins TRBV20-1 to TRBJ1-4; unclear D gene. CDR1 is DFQATT and CDR2 is SNEGSKA in the germline V gene (reference sequence). CDR3 length equals 15 residues. Trimming pared 5 bases from V and 4 bases from J, leaving 17 bases between. The CDR3 DNA follows: TGCAGTGCTGTTGGAGCCCTGGCTCTTAATGAAAAACTGTTTTTT. Amino acids: CSAVGALALNEKLFF.

This clonotype has only a few counts. The genes are TRBV5-1 and TRBJ1-5; no reliable D call. CDR3 length: 14 residues. The germline V gene encodes CDR1 SGHRS and CDR2 YFSETQ. V was shortened by 4 bases and J by 2 bases, with 10 bases between the two germline ends. This CDR3 reads CASSRMGGNQPQHF. In nucleotides, the CDR3 is TGCGCCAGCAGCCGTATGGGTGGCAATCAGCCCCAGCATTTT.

CDR3 sequence reads: CASSWGSGGTPRADTQYF. For the CDR3, the DNA is TGTGCCAGCAGCTGGGGTAGCGGGGGGACCCCGAGGGCAGATACGCAGTATTTT. The chain joins TRBV7-2 to TRBJ2-3; 10 bases match TRBD2. This CDR3 comprises 18 residues. Trimming cost V 4 bases and J 4 bases; bases outside gene matches: 14. Germline assignment: CDR1 SGHTA and CDR2 FQGNSA.

The V call is TRBV5-1, the J call TRBJ2-1; D call uncertain. V gave up 0 bases and J gave up 6 bases, with 10 bases separating them. Germline values: CDR1 SGHRS, CDR2 YFSETQ. This CDR3 spans 14 amino acids. CDR3 DNA sequence: TGCGCCAGCAGCTTGGAGGTTGGGTTCAATGAGCAGTTCTTC. It encodes CASSLEVGFNEQFF.

This sequence joins TRBV12-3 or TRBV12-4 and TRBJ1-2, with D tentatively TRBD1 (5 bases). The CDR3 has 14 amino acids. V lost 3 bases to trimming and J lost 4 bases, with 12 bases between them. CDR3 residues: CASSFHQGLYGYTF. DNA for the CDR3: TGTGCCAGCAGTTTTCACCAGGGCCTCTATGGCTACACCTTC.

Note on this clonotype: This may be a read error: a much more frequent sequence differs by one nucleotide. The J gene is TRBJ2-3, the V gene TRBV27; D unresolved. This CDR3 spans 11 amino acids. Germline values: CDR1 MNHEY, CDR2 SMNVEV (reference sequence). The CDR3 DNA reads as TGTGCCAGCACTGGTGGAGATACGAAGTATTTT. Its translation is CASTGGDTKYF.

This clonotype was observed many times. The chain uses TRBV5-1 and TRBJ1-5; D not certain. The CDR3 extends over 13 amino acids. The germline V gene encodes CDR1 SGHRS and CDR2 YFSETQ. V was shortened by 3 bases and J by 4 bases, with 8 bases between the two germline ends. For the CDR3, the DNA is TGCGCCAGCAGCTCCGGTCCGAATCAGCCCCAGCATTTT. This codes for CASSSGPNQPQHF.

V is TRBV7-3 and J is TRBJ2-6; TRBD1 is a possible D gene (6 bases). This CDR3 comprises 16 residues. CDR1 and CDR2 from the germline V gene are SGHTA and FQGTGA. The V end lost 5 bases, the J end lost 2 bases, and 13 bases lay between the germline ends. CDR3 sequence: CASSIQGSPGANVLTF. CDR3 coding DNA: TGTGCCAGCAGCATACAGGGCAGTCCTGGGGCCAACGTCCTGACTTTC.

This clonotype was seen only a few times. The V call is TRBV5-1, the J call TRBJ2-6; D call uncertain. Trimming shortened V by 4 bases and J by 1 base, and 3 bases separated the two germline ends. The CDR3 extends over 13 amino acids. The germline V gene encodes CDR1 SGHRS and CDR2 YFSETQ. The CDR3 nucleotides read TGCGCCAGCAGCGAATCTGGGGCCAACGTCCTGACTTTC. Translating gives CASSESGANVLTF.

This clonotype has a count of ten or more. This rearrangement joins TRBV6-5 to TRBJ2-1; TRBD2 agrees at 7 bases. J lost 2 bases, V lost 2 bases, and 3 bases had no gene match. Germline lookup yields CDR1 MNHEY and CDR2 SVGAGI. The CDR3 spans 15 residues. CDR3 sequence: CASSYTGGTYNEQFF. Here the CDR3 DNA reads TGTGCCAGCAGTTACACGGGGGGTACCTACAATGAGCAGTTCTTC.

This clonotype was seen more than once but under ten times. The chain links TRBV6-2 or TRBV6-3 to TRBJ2-2; 8 nucleotides align to TRBD1. Germline CDR1 and CDR2: MNHEY and SVGEGT. V was clipped by 10 bases and J by 2 bases; unmatched bases: 12. CDR3 length equals 16 residues. The DNA of the CDR3 is TGTGCCACGCACCGGGACAGGCCTACCAACACCGGGGAGCTGTTTTTT. Its protein is CATHRDRPTNTGELFF.

This clonotype was recorded many times. The chain joins TRBV15 to TRBJ1-1; 8 bases are shared with TRBD1. The CDR3 is made up of 15 amino acids. The J segment lost 2 bases and the V segment lost 5 bases, leaving 7 bases of the junction unmatched. Germline loops: CDR1 LNHNV, CDR2 YYDKDF (reference sequence). The CDR3 coding sequence is TGTGCCACCAGCCCCCTGACAGGGGTCAACACTGAAGCTTTCTTT. Translating gives CATSPLTGVNTEAFF. Combining the CDR3 with reference TRBV15 and TRBJ1-1 gives the whole variable domain DAMVIQNPRYQVTQFGKPVTLSCSQTLNHNVMYWYQQKSSQAPKLLFHYYDKDFNNEADTPDNFQSRRPNTSFCFLDIRSPGLGDTAMYLCATSPLTGVNTEAFFGQGTRLTVV.

Of note for this clonotype: The junction does not match germline at one end; this may be a read error. The chain couples TRBV7-9 to TRBJ2-7; D is undetermined. This CDR3 is 13 amino acids long. Germline V gene sequence: CDR1 SEHNR, CDR2 FQNEAQ (reference sequence). The CDR3 coding sequence is TGTGCCAGCAGCTTAGTTCTCTCCTACGAGAAGTACTTC. As protein: CASSLVLSYEKYF. Drawing the rest from reference TRBV7-9 and TRBJ2-7, the complete variable domain is DTGVSQNPRHKITKRGQNVTFRCDPISEHNRLYWYRQTLGQGPEFLTYFQNEAQLEKSRLLSDRFSAERPKGSFSTLEIQRTEQGDSAMYLCASSLVLSYEKYFGPGTRLTVT.

The table lists this clonotype with many counts. The rearrangement joins TRBV7-2 to TRBJ1-6, with D hard to call. Trimming removed 5 bases from V and 0 bases from J, with 8 bases in between. Germline CDR1 and CDR2: SGHTA and FQGNSA. This CDR3 contains 15 residues. The CDR3 region is CASSPRSSYNSPLHF. As DNA, the CDR3 is TGTGCCAGCAGCCCGAGGAGCTCCTATAATTCACCCCTCCACTTT.

This clonotype was seen many times. The J gene is TRBJ2-3, the V gene TRBV24-1; no clear D gene. Looked up from germline, CDR1 is KGHDR and CDR2 is SFDVKD. V was trimmed by 0 bases and J by 3 bases, leaving 3 bases between them. The CDR3 covers 13 residues. CDR3 in amino acids: CATSDLVTDTQYF. The DNA for the CDR3 is TGTGCCACCAGTGATTTGGTTACAGATACGCAGTATTTT.

This clonotype was picked up a small number of times. The V gene is TRBV29-1, the J gene TRBJ2-2; D is ambiguous. Trimming stripped 4 bases from V and 0 bases from J, with 6 bases between. The CDR3 totals 13 residues. The germline gives CDR1 SQVTM, CDR2 ANQGSEA. CDR3 loop: CSVGHTNTGELFF. CDR3 DNA: TGCAGCGTTGGGCATACGAACACCGGGGAGCTGTTTTTT.

The genes are TRBV5-1 and TRBJ2-1; weak D call: TRBD2 (6 bases). The CDR3 is 14 amino acids. Germline assignment: CDR1 SGHRS and CDR2 YFSETQ. Deletions cut 0 bases from V and 10 bases from J, with 14 bases between. CDR3 in DNA: TGCGCCAGCAGCTTGGTCGGGGGAGAGGGGGAGCAGTTCTTC. This codes for CASSLVGGEGEQFF. Filled out from reference TRBV5-1 and TRBJ2-1, the complete variable domain reads KAGVTQTPRYLIKTRGQQVTLSCSPISGHRSVSWYQQTPGQGLQFLFEYFSETQRNKGNFPGRFSGRQFSNSRSEMNVSTLELGDSALYLCASSLVGGEGEQFFGPGTRLTVL.

The V and J genes are TRBV4-3 and TRBJ2-1; D is unclear. The CDR3 is made up of 16 amino acids. V gave up 0 bases and J gave up 0 bases, with 9 bases separating them. Germline CDR1 and CDR2: LGHNA and YSLEER. Here the CDR3 reads CASSQEIARSYNEQFF. CDR3 bases: TGCGCCAGCAGCCAAGAAATTGCTCGCTCCTACAATGAGCAGTTCTTC.

The gene calls are TRBV5-1 and TRBJ2-1; 10 bases are shared with TRBD2. The CDR3 is made up of 15 amino acids. Germline V gives CDR1 SGHRS, CDR2 YFSETQ. With 2 bases clipped from V and 7 bases from J, the junction kept 6 bases outside the gene matches. The CDR3 coding sequence is TGCGCCAGCAGCTTTGGGAGGACTAGCGGTAATGAGCAGTTCTTC. It encodes CASSFGRTSGNEQFF.

The chain is built from TRBV5-1 and TRBJ2-1, with D possibly being TRBD1 (6 bases). Germline CDR1 SGHRS, CDR2 YFSETQ. V was clipped by 0 bases and J by 2 bases, with 12 bases between them. This CDR3 is built from 16 residues. Here the CDR3 reads CASSLGGTSAYNEQFF. CDR3 DNA sequence: TGCGCCAGCAGCTTGGGAGGGACATCGGCCTACAATGAGCAGTTCTTC.